This TCR beta chain was obtained from a study of blood T cell repertoires in COVID-19. The table came from immunoSEQ multiplex PCR; TCRdb's copy has only in-frame clones and leaves some out. The sample contains around 180,000 clones, approximately 80% of which appear only once. This clone was observed once. The TCR was taken from a middle-aged man who had recovered from COVID-19. The sample comprised PBMCs or T cells enriched from blood (not recorded which).

The CDR3 DNA is TGTGCCAGCAGCTTAAGGCAGGGTATTGAGCAGTTCTTC. This gives the protein CASSLRQGIEQFF. V is TRBV7-3 and J is TRBJ2-1; possible D gene TRBD1, 5 bases. Germline CDR1 reads SGHTA; CDR2 reads FQGTGA. The CDR3 has 13 residues. The ends were cut back, 1 base at V and 9 bases at J, with 10 bases in the middle.